Listed below are T cell receptor beta chains from one sample, sequenced in a study of cytomegalovirus exposure and HLA in healthy donors. The data were produced by immunoSEQ multiplex PCR, yet TCRdb's version contains in-frame clones alone and is incomplete. Its table records fewer than 200,000 clones. Specimen: PBMCs. Source of these receptors: a man under 40 in good health and CMV-seronegative. CDR3s include the opening cysteine and the closing phenylalanine or tryptophan. Each record gives: J gene, V gene, D gene, CDR3 DNA, CDR3 protein. D genes are given only for firm matches.

TRBJ2-1,TRBV27,.,TGTGCCAGCAGTTTATCGAATCCAGGGATGAATGAGCAGTTCTTC,CASSLSNPGMNEQFF
TRBJ2-7,TRBV7-8,TRBD2,TGTGCCAGCAGCTTAGGGAGCGGGAAAAGCTCCTACGAGCAGTACTTC,CASSLGSGKSSYEQYF
TRBJ1-5,TRBV28,.,TGTGCCAGCACGTCCCTCAATCAGCCCCAGCATTTT,CASTSLNQPQHF
TRBJ1-5,TRBV30,.,TGTGCCTGGAGTCCAGACTGGCGGGGACTTAATCAGCCCCAGCATTTT,CAWSPDWRGLNQPQHF
TRBJ1-1,TRBV7-9,.,TGTGCCAGCAGCGGGGCAGGGAGGGGCCAGAACACTGAAGCTTTCTTT,CASSGAGRGQNTEAFF
TRBJ2-7,TRBV6-1,TRBD2,TGTGCTAGCAGTGGAAAGCCCGGGACTAGCGTGATCTACGAGCAGTACTTC,CASSGKPGTSVIYEQYF
TRBJ1-5,TRBV12-5,.,TGTGCTAGTGGACGGGGGGGCGATCAGCCCCAGCATTTT,CASGRGGDQPQHF
TRBJ2-7,TRBV7-8,TRBD2,TGTGCCAGCAGCATCTCGGGACTAGCGGCCTACGAGCAGTACTTC,CASSISGLAAYEQYF
TRBJ2-7,TRBV7-8,.,TGTGCCAGCAGCTTAGACAGGGATAGATCCCTCTGGGAGCAGTACTTC,CASSLDRDRSLWEQYF
TRBJ1-5,TRBV11-2,.,TGTGCCAGCAGCTTAGCAGGCGACAATCAGCCCCAGCATTTT,CASSLAGDNQPQHF
TRBJ2-2,TRBV10-3,.,TGTGCCATCAGTGTCGCGAGAGGGCTGAACACCGGGGAGCTGTTTTTT,CAISVARGLNTGELFF
TRBJ1-1,TRBV6-1,.,TGTGCCAGCAGTGAAGACCCGGGACAATCCACTGAAGCTTTCTTT,CASSEDPGQSTEAFF
TRBJ1-1,TRBV6-5,TRBD1,TGTGCCAGCAGTTACTCGACAGGGGCCAACACTGAAGCTTTCTTT,CASSYSTGANTEAFF
TRBJ2-7,TRBV7-3,TRBD1,TGTGCCAGCAGTCGGACAGGGAAGGACGAGCAGTACTTC,CASSRTGKDEQYF
TRBJ2-3,TRBV2,.,TGTGCCAGCGGGGGGACAGTAGTCGGGGATACGCAGTATTTT,CASGGTVVGDTQYF
TRBJ2-7,TRBV30,TRBD2,TGTGCCTGGAGTGGACTAAGCGGGACGTCCTACGAGCAGTACTTC,CAWSGLSGTSYEQYF
TRBJ2-3,TRBV10-3,TRBD2,TGTGCCATCAGTGAGTCCATGGCGGCGGGAGTAGCAGATACGCAGTATTTT,CAISESMAAGVADTQYF
TRBJ1-6,TRBV2,.,TGTGCCAGCAGTGAAGGCGGGAATTCACCCCTCCACTTT,CASSEGGNSPLHF
TRBJ1-1,TRBV7-9,.,TGTGCCAGCAGCTTACACGGGACTCAGAACACTGAAGCTTTCTTT,CASSLHGTQNTEAFF
TRBJ2-5,TRBV6-1,TRBD1,TGTGCCAGCAGTGGTTACAGGGGAAAGGAGACCCAGTACTTC,CASSGYRGKETQYF
TRBJ2-1,TRBV9,TRBD2,TGTGCCAGCAGCGTAGGACTAGCGAGTGATGAGCAGTTCTTC,CASSVGLASDEQFF
TRBJ1-2,TRBV13,.,TGTGCCAGCAGCCCCCGGGGGGACCTTAGAGATGGCTACACCTTC,CASSPRGDLRDGYTF
TRBJ1-3,TRBV6-1,.,TGTGCCAGCAGTGAAGCCCACATCAGCTCTGGAAACACCATATATTTT,CASSEAHISSGNTIYF
TRBJ1-6,TRBV6-5,.,TGTGCCAGCAGTTACGTTCTCGGGAATTCACCCCTCCACTTT,CASSYVLGNSPLHF
TRBJ2-3,TRBV30,.,TGTGCCTGGAGCGCCATCGCAGGCACAGATACGCAGTATTTT,CAWSAIAGTDTQYF
TRBJ2-5,TRBV12-5,TRBD2,TGTGCTAGTGGGATCAATAGCGGGGGGGCATCCGAGACCCAGTACTTC,CASGINSGGASETQYF
TRBJ2-4,TRBV28,TRBD2,TGTGCCAGCAGTTTGACTAGCGGGATTTCCCTAGCCAAAAACATTCAGTACTTC,CASSLTSGISLAKNIQYF
TRBJ1-2,TRBV6-5,.,TGTGCCAGCAGCTACAGCGTGGCGGGGCGATATGGCTACACCTTC,CASSYSVAGRYGYTF
TRBJ2-4,TRBV13,TRBD1,TGTGCCAGCAGCCCATCAGGACAGGGGAATTTAGCCAAAAACATTCAGTACTTC,CASSPSGQGNLAKNIQYF
TRBJ2-2,TRBV28,.,TGTGCCAGCAGTTTATTGGGGGGTACCGCCGGGGAGCTGTTTTTT,CASSLLGGTAGELFF
TRBJ1-2,TRBV27,.,TGTGCCAGCAGTTTAAGATACCCGACAGTCCTAGGCTACACCTTC,CASSLRYPTVLGYTF
TRBJ1-4,TRBV7-2,.,TGTGCCAGCAGCTCCTCGGGAGGGTTTGAAAAACTGTTTTTT,CASSSSGGFEKLFF
TRBJ2-1,TRBV6-1,TRBD2,TGTGCCAGCAGCCACGTCGGGGGGACGGGTGAGCAGTTCTTC,CASSHVGGTGEQFF
TRBJ1-5,TRBV27,.,TGTGCCAGCAGTTCTTTAGGGGCCGGAAGTAATCAGCCCCAGCATTTT,CASSSLGAGSNQPQHF
TRBJ1-4,TRBV6-1,TRBD1,TGTGCCAGCAGTGAATTAGGGGGCACTAATGAAAAACTGTTTTTT,CASSELGGTNEKLFF
TRBJ1-2,TRBV2,.,TGTGCCAGCAGTGAAGCGCTTCGGGGCTATGGCTACACCTTC,CASSEALRGYGYTF
TRBJ2-5,TRBV27,.,TGTGCCAGCAGTTCGAATGCTCTAACTATAGGGAGTAGGTCCAGTGAGACCCAGTACTTC,CASSSNALTIGSRSSETQYF
TRBJ1-2,TRBV6-5,.,TGTGCCAGCAGTTACTCGGCCGGGAGTGGCTACACCTTC,CASSYSAGSGYTF
TRBJ2-1,TRBV27,TRBD2,TGTGCCAGCAGTCTCGGACTAGCGGTCTACAATGAGCAGTTCTTC,CASSLGLAVYNEQFF
TRBJ2-7,TRBV19,TRBD2,TGTGCCAGTAGTGCTAGCGGGACCATCTACGAGCAGTACTTC,CASSASGTIYEQYF
TRBJ1-2,TRBV11-2,TRBD1,TGTGCCAGCAGCGTGGGACAGCTGAGCTATGGCTACACCTTC,CASSVGQLSYGYTF
TRBJ2-1,TRBV4-3,TRBD1,TGCGCCAGCAGCCAAGGGGACAGGGCATATACGAATGAGCAGTTCTTC,CASSQGDRAYTNEQFF
TRBJ2-3,TRBV18,.,TGTGCCAGCTCACCACCGGGATCTAGCGGTTTCGAGGGGGAAAACACAGATACGCAGTATTTT,CASSPPGSSGFEGENTDTQYF
TRBJ2-7,TRBV19,.,TGTGCCAGTTCCGCCCAGGGCCTAGGGGGCGAGCAGTACTTC,CASSAQGLGGEQYF
TRBJ2-1,TRBV9,.,TGTGCCAGCAGCTCAGTCGGGTCCTGGTTGGCCTACAATGAGCAGTTCTTC,CASSSVGSWLAYNEQFF